This TCR beta chain emerged from a study of CD8+ T cells in alopecia areata. Study-wide results and limits: Scalp sample data also include resident alphabeta T cells from normal skin. Researchers report lesional scalp, most notably alopecia totalis/universalis, outstripped normal scalp in clonality.

TCR sequencing used cDNA made by reverse transcription of extracted RNA. Sequencing was performed with immunoSEQ multiplex PCR; in TCRdb, only in-frame clones are kept and a portion is missing. The table has 120,000 or so clones, about two fifths seen once. As concerns this clone: The antigen is not known.

The sorting of PBMCs gave CD4+ and CD8+ T cells. The receptor's source is a human donor with alopecia areata. The source material was CD4+ T cells sorted from blood.

In DNA form, the CDR3 reads TGCAGCGCCCGTCCACAAGGAGGACGGACTGAAGCTTTCTTT. It encodes CSARPQGGRTEAFF. The V call is TRBV29-1, the J call TRBJ1-1, with no clear D. CDR3 length: 14 amino acids. Germline-derived CDR1 and CDR2 are SQVTM and ANQGSEA. The V and J ends lost 7 bases and 5 bases respectively, with 20 bases between them.